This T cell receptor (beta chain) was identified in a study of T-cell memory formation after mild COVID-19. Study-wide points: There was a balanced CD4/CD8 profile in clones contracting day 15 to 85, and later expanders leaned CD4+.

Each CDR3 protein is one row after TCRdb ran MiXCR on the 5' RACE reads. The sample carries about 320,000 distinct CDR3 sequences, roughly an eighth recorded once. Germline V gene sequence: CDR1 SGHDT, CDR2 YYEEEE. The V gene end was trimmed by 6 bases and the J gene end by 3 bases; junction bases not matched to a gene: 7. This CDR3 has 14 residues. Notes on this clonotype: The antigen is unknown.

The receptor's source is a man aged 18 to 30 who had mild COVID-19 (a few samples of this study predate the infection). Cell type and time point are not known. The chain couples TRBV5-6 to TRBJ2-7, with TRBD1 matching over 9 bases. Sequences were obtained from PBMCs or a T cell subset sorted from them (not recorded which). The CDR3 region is CASTPGQGIYEQYF. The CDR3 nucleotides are TGTGCCAGCACCCCGGGACAGGGAATCTACGAGCAGTACTTC.